This TCR beta chain was retrieved from a study of blood T cell repertoires in COVID-19. Looking at the study overall: From the United States, Italy and Spain came samples of acute and convalescent COVID-19. From T cells, B-cell-depleted T cells, or PBMCs came the material, which was cDNA or gDNA.

The assay was immunoSEQ multiplex PCR, and TCRdb's table has in-frame clones only and misses some. This table holds over 150,000 clones, about 93% found once. V lost 7 bases and J 4 bases, leaving 16 bases between the germline ends. Germline V gene lookup returns CDR1 LNHDA and CDR2 SQIVND (reference sequence). The CDR3 sequence is 14 residues long. Patients in Seattle were enrolled during active infection, then followed longitudinally. This TCR derives from a man younger than 40 with COVID-19, enrolled during active disease. The gene calls are TRBV19 and TRBJ1-1; D remains ambiguous. The source material was peripheral blood. CDR3: CASNSDTPPTEAFF. Written as DNA, the CDR3 is TGTGCCAGTAACTCCGACACTCCCCCCACTGAAGCTTTCTTT.